Sequencing of this T cell receptor (beta chain) was carried out in a study of shared clonotypes between healthy human individuals. All donors were healthy HIV-negative adults lacking recent acute infections or vaccinations. Every contributor of samples was a Caucasian grown-up residing in Nashville, Tennessee. Points on this clone: Antigen specificity is unknown.

Trimming took off 5 bases at V and 5 bases at J, with 15 bases between the two ends. The germline gives CDR1 SGHTA, CDR2 FQGNSA. The CDR3 is 14 residues long. Study-level findings and limits: Among donors, clonotype sharing was expected to be affected by sequencing depth.

Each cell subset's genomic DNA was divided evenly among several immunoSEQ plates. The data were produced by immunoSEQ multiplex PCR, yet TCRdb's version contains in-frame clones alone and is incomplete. The repertoire has around 500,000 clones, around 79% of them found once; the top ten carry approximately 13%. The source of this sequence is a woman aged 40 to 50 in good health. Some clones in this sample may be carry-over from other donors' samples. Sequencing was done on a sample of PBMCs. The rearrangement uses TRBV7-2 and TRBJ2-5, with D perhaps matching TRBD2 (6 bases). The chain's CDR3 is CASSLGSDRETQYF. Here the CDR3 DNA reads TGTGCCAGCAGCCTCGGGAGCGATAGGGAGACCCAGTACTTC.